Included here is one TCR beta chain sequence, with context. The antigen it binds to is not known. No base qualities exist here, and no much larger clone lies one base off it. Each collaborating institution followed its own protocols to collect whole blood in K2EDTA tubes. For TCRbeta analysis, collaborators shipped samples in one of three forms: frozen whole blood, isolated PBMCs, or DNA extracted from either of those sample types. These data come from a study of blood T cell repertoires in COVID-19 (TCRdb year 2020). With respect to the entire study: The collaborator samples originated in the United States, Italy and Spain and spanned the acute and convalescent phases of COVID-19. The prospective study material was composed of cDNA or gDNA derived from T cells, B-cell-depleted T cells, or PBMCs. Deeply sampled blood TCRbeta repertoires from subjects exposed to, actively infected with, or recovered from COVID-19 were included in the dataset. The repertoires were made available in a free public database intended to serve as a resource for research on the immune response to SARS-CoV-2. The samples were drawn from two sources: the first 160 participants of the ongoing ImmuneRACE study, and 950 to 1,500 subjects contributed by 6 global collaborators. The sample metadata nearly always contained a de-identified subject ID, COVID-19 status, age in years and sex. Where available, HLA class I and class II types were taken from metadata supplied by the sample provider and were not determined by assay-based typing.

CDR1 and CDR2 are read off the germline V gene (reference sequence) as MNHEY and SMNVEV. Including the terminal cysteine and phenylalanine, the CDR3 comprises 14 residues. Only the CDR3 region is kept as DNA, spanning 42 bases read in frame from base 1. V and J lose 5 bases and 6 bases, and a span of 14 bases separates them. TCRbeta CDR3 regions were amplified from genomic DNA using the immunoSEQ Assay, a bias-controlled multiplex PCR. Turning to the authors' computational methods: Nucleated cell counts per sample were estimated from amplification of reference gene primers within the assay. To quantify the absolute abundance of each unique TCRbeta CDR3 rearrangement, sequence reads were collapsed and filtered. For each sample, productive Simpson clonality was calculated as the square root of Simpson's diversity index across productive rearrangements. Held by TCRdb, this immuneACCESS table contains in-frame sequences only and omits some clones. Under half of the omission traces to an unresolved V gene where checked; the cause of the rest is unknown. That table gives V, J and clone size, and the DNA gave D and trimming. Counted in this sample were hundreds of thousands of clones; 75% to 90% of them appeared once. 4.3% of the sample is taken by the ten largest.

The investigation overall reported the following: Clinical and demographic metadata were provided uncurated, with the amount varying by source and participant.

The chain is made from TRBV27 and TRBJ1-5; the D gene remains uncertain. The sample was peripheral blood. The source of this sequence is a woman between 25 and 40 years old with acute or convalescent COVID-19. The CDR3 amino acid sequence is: CASSKGGMGQPQHF. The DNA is TGTGCCAGCAGTAAAGGAGGGATGGGTCAGCCCCAGCATTTT.